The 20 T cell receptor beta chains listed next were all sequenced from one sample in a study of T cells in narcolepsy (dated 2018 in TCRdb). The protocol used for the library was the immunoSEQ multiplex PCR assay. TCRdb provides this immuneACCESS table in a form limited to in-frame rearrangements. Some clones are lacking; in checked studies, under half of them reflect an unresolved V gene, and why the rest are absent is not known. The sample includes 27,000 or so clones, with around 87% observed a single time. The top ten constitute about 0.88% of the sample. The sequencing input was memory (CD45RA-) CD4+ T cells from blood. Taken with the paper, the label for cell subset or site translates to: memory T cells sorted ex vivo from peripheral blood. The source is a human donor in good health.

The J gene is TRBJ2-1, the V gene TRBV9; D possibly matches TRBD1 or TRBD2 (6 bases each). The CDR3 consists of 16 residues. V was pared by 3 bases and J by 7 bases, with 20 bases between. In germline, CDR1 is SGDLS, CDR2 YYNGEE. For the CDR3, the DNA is TGTGCCAGCAGCGCTCTCCCCGGGGGCGCGCTGAATGAGCAGTTCTTC. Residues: CASSALPGGALNEQFF.

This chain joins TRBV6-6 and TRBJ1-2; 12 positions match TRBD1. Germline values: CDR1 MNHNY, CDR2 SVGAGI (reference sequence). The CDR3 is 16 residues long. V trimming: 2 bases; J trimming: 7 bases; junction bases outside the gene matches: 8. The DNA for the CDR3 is TGTGCCAGCAGTTACGACCCGGGACAGGGGGCGCGTGGCTACACCTTC. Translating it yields CASSYDPGQGARGYTF.

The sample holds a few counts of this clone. The CDR3 loop is CASSSPNEQFF. In nucleotides, the CDR3 is TGTGCCAGCAGTTCTCCCAATGAGCAGTTCTTC. The chain combines TRBV28 with TRBJ2-1; D ambiguous. In germline, CDR1 is MDHEN, CDR2 SYDVKM. Between the trimmed V and J ends, which lost 4 bases and 6 bases, there was a span of 4 bases. This CDR3 is 11 amino acids long.

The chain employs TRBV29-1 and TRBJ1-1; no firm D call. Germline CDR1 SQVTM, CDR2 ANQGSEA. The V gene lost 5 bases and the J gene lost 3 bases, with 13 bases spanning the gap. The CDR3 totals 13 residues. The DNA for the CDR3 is TGCAGCGTTCTTTCAAGGCGGGACACTGAAGCTTTCTTT. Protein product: CSVLSRRDTEAFF.

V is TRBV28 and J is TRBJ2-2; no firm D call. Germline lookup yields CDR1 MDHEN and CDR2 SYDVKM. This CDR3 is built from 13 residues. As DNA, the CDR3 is TGTGCGAGCGAAGACATGAACACCGGGGAGCTGTTTTTT. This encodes CASEDMNTGELFF.

CDR3 sequence reads: CASSQNPDGADTEAFF. The CDR3 nucleotides read TGTGCCAGCAGCCAGAATCCCGATGGGGCGGACACTGAAGCTTTCTTT. V is TRBV4-2 and J is TRBJ1-1; D might be TRBD1 (5 bases). The CDR3 sequence is 16 residues long. Germline V gene data show CDR1 as LGHNA and CDR2 as YNFKEQ. V was clipped by 3 bases and J by 3 bases, with 17 bases between them.

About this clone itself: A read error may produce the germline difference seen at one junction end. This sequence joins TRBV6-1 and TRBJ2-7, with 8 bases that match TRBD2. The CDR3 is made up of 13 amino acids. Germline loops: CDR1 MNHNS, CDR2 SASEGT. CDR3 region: CVSSMGTRNEQYF. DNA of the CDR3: TGTGTCAGCAGTATGGGGACTAGGAACGAGCAGTACTTC.

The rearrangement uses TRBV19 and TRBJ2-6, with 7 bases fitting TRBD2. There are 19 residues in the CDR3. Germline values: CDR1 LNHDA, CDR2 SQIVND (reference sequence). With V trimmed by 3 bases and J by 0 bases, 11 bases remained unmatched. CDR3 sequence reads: CASSIWSSGASSGANVLTF. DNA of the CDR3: TGTGCCAGTAGTATTTGGTCCAGCGGGGCTTCCTCTGGGGCCAACGTCCTGACTTTC.

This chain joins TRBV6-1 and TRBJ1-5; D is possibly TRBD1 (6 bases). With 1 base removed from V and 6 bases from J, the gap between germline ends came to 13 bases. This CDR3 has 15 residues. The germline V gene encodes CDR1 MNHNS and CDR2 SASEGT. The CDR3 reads CASSEGPGVGQPQHF. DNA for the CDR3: TGTGCCAGCAGTGAAGGGCCAGGGGTTGGTCAGCCCCAGCATTTT.

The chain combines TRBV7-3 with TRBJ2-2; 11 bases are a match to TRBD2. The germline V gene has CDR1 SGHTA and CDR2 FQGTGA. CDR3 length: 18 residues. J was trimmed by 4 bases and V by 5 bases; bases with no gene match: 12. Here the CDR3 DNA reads TGTGCCAGCAGCACCCATAGCGGGAGGGCTCCCCGCACCGGGGAGCTGTTTTTT. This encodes CASSTHSGRAPRTGELFF.

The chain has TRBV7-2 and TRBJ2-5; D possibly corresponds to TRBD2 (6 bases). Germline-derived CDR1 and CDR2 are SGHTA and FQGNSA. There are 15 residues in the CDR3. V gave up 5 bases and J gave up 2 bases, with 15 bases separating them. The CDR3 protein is CASSRGTQRQETQYF. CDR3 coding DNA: TGTGCCAGCAGCCGCGGGACTCAACGACAAGAGACCCAGTACTTC.

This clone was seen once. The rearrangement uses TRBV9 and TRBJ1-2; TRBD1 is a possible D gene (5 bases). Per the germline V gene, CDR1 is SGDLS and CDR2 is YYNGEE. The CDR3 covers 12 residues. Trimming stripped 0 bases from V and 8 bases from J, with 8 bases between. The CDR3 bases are TGTGCCAGCAGCGTAGCGGGGGGAGGCTACACCTTC. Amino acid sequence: CASSVAGGGYTF.

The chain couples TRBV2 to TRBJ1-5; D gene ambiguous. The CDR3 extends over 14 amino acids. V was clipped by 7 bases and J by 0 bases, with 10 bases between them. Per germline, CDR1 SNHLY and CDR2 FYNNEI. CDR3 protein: CASNLVYSNQPQHF. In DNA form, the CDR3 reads TGTGCCAGCAACCTAGTGTATAGCAATCAGCCCCAGCATTTT.

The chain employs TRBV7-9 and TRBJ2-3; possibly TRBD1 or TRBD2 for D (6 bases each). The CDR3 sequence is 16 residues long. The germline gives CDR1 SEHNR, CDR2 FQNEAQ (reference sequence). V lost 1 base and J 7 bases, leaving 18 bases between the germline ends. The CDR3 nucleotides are TGTGCCAGCAGCTTAGACGGGGGCGGGGTTCGAAATACGCAGTATTTT. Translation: CASSLDGGGVRNTQYF. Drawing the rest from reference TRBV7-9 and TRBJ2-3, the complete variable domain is DTGVSQNPRHKITKRGQNVTFRCDPISEHNRLYWYRQTLGQGPEFLTYFQNEAQLEKSRLLSDRFSAERPKGSFSTLEIQRTEQGDSAMYLCASSLDGGGVRNTQYFGPGTRLTVL.

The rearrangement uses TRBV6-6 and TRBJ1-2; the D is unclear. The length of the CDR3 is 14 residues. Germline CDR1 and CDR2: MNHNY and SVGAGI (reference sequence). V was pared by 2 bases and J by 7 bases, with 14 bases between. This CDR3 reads CASSYRPPTSGYTF. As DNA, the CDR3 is TGTGCCAGCAGTTACAGGCCCCCCACGAGTGGCTACACCTTC.

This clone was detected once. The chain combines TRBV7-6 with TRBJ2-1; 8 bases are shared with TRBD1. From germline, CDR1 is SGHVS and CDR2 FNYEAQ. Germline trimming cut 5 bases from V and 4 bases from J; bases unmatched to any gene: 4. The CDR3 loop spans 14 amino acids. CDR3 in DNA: TGTGCCAGCAGCACGAGGACAGGGTACAATGAGCAGTTCTTC. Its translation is CASSTRTGYNEQFF.

In nucleotides, the CDR3 is TGTGCCAGCAGCCCCATGGGAGCGGACACAGATACGCAGTATTTT. This codes for CASSPMGADTDTQYF. The chain has TRBV7-9 and TRBJ2-3; D might be TRBD2 (5 bases). Germline CDR1 reads SEHNR; CDR2 reads FQNEAQ (reference sequence). The V end lost 5 bases, the J end lost 2 bases, and 14 bases lay between the germline ends. The CDR3 covers 15 residues.

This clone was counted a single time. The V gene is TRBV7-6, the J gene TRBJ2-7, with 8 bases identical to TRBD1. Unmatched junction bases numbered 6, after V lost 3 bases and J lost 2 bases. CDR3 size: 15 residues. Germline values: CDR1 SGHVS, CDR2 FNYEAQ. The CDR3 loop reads CASSLHRGATYEQYF. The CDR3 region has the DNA TGTGCCAGCAGCTTGCACAGGGGGGCGACCTACGAGCAGTACTTC.

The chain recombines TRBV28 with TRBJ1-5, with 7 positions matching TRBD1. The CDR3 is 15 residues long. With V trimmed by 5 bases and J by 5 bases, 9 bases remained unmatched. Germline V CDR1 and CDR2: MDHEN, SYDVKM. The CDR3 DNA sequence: TGTGCCAGCAGTAGGGGGCGAATGAGTCATCAGCCCCAGCATTTT. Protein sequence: CASSRGRMSHQPQHF.

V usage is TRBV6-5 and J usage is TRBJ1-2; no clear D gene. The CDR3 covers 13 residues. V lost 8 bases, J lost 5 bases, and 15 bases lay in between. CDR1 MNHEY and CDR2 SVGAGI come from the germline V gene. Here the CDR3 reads CASSWDHRYGYTF. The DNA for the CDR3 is TGTGCCAGCTCTTGGGATCACAGATATGGCTACACCTTC.